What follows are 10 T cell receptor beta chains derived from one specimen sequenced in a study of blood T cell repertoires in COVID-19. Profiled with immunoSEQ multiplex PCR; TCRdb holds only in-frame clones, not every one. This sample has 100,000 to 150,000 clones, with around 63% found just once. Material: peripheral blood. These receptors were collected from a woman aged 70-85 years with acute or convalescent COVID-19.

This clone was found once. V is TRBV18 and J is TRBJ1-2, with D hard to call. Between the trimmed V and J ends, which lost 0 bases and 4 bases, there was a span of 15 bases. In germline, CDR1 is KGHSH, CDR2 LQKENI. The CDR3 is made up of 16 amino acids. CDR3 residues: CASSPPSASWSYGYTF. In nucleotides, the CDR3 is TGTGCCAGCTCACCACCGAGCGCATCCTGGTCCTATGGCTACACCTTC.

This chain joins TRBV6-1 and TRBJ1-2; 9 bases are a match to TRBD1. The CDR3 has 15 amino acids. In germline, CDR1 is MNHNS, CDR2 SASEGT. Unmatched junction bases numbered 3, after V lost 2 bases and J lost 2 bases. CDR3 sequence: CASSEFDRGNYGYTF. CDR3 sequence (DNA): TGTGCCAGCAGTGAATTCGACAGGGGGAACTATGGCTACACCTTC.

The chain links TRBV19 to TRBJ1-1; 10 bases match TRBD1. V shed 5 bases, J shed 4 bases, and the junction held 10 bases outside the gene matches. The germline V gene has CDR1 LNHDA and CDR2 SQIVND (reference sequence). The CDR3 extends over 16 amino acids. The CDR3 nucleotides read TGTGCCAGTAGTTTTCGACAGGGGGCGAGAAGCACTGAAGCTTTCTTT. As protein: CASSFRQGARSTEAFF.

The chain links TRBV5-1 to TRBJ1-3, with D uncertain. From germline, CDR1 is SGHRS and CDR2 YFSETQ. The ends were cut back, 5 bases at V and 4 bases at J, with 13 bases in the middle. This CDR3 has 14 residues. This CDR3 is CASRHSGPGNTIYF. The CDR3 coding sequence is TGCGCCAGCAGACATAGCGGACCCGGAAACACCATATATTTT.

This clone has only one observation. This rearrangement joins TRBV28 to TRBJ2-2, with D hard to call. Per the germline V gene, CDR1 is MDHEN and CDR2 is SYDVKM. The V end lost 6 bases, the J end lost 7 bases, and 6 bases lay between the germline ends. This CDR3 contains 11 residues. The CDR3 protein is CASSYRGELFF. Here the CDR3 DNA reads TGTGCCAGCAGCTATCGCGGGGAGCTGTTTTTT. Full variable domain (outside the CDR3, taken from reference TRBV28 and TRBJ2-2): DVKVTQSSRYLVKRTGEKVFLECVQDMDHENMFWYRQDPGLGLRLIYFSYDVKMKEKGDIPEGYSVSREKKERFSLILESASTNQTSMYLCASSYRGELFFGEGSRLTVL.

The CDR3 DNA reads as TGCGCCAGCAGCCAGCTCACAGGGTATAATTCACCCCTCCACTTT. Protein sequence: CASSQLTGYNSPLHF. This chain uses TRBV4-1 with TRBJ1-6; weak D call: TRBD1 (6 bases). CDR3 length: 15 amino acids. The V and J ends lost 3 bases and 4 bases respectively, with 10 bases between them. Germline lookup yields CDR1 MGHRA and CDR2 YSYEKL.

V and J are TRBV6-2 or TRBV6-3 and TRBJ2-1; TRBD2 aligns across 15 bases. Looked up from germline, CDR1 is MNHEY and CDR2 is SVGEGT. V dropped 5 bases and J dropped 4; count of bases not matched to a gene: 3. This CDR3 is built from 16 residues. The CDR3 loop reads CASSGLAGGSYNEQFF. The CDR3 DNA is TGTGCCAGCAGTGGACTAGCGGGAGGGTCTTACAATGAGCAGTTCTTC.

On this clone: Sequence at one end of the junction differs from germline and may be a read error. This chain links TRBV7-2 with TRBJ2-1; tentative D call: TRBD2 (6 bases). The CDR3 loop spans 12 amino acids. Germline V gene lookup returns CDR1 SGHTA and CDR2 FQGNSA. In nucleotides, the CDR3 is TGTGCCAGCAGAACGGACTACAGTGAGCAGTTCTTC. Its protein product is CASRTDYSEQFF.

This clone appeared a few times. The CDR3 region has the DNA TGTGCCAGCAGCCATAAATCAGCGGGGAGGAATGAGCAGTTCTTC. Amino acids: CASSHKSAGRNEQFF. The chain couples TRBV7-2 to TRBJ2-1; 7 bases are a match to TRBD2. The CDR3 runs to 15 residues. The trim removed 5 bases at V and 7 bases at J, leaving 11 bases unmatched. Germline CDR1 SGHTA, CDR2 FQGNSA.

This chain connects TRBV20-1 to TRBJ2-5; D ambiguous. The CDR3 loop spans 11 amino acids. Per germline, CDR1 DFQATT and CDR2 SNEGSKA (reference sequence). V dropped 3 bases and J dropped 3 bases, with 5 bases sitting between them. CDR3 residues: CSASFKETQYF. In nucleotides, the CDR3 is TGCAGTGCTAGCTTTAAAGAGACCCAGTACTTC.